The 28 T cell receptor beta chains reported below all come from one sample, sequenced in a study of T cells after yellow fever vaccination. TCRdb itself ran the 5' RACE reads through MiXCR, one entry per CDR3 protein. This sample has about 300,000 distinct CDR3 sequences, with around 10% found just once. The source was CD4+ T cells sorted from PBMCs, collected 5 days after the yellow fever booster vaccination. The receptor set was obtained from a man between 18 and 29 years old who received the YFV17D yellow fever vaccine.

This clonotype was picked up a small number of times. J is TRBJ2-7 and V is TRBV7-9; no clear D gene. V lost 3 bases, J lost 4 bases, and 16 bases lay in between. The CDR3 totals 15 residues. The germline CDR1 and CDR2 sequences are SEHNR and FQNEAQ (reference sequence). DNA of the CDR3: TGTGCCAGCAGCTTCAATGAGGCTTGGGTATACGAGCAGTACTTC. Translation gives CASSFNEAWVYEQYF.

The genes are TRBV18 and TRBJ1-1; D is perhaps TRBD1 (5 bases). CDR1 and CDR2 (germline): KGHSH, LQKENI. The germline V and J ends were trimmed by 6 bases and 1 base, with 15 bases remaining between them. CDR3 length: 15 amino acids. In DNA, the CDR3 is TGTGCCAGCTCCCCTGACAGCTATCCGAACACTGAAGCTTTCTTT. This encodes CASSPDSYPNTEAFF.

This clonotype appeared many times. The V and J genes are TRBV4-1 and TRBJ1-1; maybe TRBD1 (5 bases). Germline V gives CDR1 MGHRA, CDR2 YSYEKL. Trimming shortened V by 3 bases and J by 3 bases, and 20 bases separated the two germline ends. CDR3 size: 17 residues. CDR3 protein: CASSHRGKTAEDTEAFF. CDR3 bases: TGCGCCAGCAGCCACCGGGGGAAGACGGCAGAGGACACTGAAGCTTTCTTT.

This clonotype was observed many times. The CDR3 loop reads CASSPPWTGHNEQFF. CDR3 DNA sequence: TGTGCCAGCAGCCCCCCTTGGACGGGTCACAATGAGCAGTTCTTC. The chain uses TRBV5-5 and TRBJ2-1, with D unresolved. CDR1 and CDR2 (germline): SGHKS, YYEKEE (reference sequence). There are 15 residues in the CDR3. V was pared by 4 bases and J by 5 bases, with 16 bases between.

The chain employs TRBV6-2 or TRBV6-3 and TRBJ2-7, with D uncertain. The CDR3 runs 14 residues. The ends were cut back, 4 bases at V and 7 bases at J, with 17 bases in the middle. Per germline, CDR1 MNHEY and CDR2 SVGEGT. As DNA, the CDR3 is TGTGCCAGCAGTTTTGCCGGAAGGGATTTGGAGCAGTACGTC. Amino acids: CASSFAGRDLEQYV.

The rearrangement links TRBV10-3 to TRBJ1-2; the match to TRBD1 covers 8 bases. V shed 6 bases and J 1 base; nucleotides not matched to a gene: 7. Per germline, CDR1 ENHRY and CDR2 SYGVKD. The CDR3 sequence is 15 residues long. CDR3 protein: CAISSTGDDNYGYTF. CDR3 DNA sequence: TGTGCCATCAGCTCGACAGGGGATGATAACTATGGCTACACCTTC.

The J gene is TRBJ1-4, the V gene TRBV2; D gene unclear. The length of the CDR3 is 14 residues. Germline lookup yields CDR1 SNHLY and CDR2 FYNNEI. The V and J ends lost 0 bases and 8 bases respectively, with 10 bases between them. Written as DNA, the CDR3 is TGTGCCAGCAGTGAAGCGGGCGGACTCGAAAAACTGTTTTTT. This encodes CASSEAGGLEKLFF.

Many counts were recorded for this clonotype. The CDR3 loop reads CASSPGPSAKNIQYF. The CDR3 bases are TGTGCCAGCAGTCCCGGGCCATCAGCCAAAAACATTCAGTACTTC. This chain connects TRBV27 to TRBJ2-4; D is unclear. CDR3 size: 15 residues. The V gene lost 5 bases and the J gene lost 0 bases, with 11 bases spanning the gap. Germline CDR1 MNHEY, CDR2 SMNVEV (reference sequence).

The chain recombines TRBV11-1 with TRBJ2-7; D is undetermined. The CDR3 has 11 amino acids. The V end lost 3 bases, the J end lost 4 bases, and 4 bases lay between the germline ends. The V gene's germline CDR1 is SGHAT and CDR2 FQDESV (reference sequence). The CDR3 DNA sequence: TGTGCCAGCAGCTTCCGTTACGAGCAGTACTTC. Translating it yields CASSFRYEQYF.

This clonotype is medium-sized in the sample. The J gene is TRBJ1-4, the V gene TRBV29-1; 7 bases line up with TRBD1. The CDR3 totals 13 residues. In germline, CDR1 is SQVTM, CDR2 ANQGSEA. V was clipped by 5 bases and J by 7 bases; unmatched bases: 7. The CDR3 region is CSVRDSGGEKLFF. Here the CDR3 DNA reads TGCAGCGTTAGGGACAGCGGAGGTGAAAAACTGTTTTTT.

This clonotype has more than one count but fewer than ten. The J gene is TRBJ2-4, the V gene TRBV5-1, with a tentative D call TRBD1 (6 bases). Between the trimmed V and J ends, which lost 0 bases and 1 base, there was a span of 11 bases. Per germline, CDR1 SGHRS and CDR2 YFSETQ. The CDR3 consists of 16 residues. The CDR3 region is CASSLVGAGAKNIQYF. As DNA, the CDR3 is TGCGCCAGCAGCTTGGTGGGGGCTGGGGCCAAAAACATTCAGTACTTC.

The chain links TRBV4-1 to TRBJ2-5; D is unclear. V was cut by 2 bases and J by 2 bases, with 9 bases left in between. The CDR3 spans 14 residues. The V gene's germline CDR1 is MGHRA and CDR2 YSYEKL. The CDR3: CASSQRDIQETQYF. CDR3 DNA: TGCGCCAGCAGCCAAAGGGATATACAAGAGACCCAGTACTTC.

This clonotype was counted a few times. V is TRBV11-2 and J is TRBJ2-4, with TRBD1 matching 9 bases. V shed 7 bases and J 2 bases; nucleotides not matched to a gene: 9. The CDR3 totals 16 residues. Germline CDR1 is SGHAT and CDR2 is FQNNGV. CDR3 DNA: TGTGCCAGCAAGCGGGGACAGGGTGAAACCAAAAACATTCAGTACTTC. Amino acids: CASKRGQGETKNIQYF.

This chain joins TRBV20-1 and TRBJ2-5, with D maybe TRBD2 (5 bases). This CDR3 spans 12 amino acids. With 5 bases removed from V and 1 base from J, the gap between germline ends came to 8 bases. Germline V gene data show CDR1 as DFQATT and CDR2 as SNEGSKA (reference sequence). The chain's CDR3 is CSAADFQETQYF. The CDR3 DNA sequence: TGCAGTGCTGCGGACTTCCAAGAGACCCAGTACTTC.

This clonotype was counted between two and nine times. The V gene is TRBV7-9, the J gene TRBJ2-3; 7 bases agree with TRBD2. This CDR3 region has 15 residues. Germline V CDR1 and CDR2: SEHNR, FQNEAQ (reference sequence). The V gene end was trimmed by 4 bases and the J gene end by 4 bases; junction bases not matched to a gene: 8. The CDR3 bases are TGTGCCAGCAGCTATTGGACTAGTGACTCAGATACGCAGTATTTT. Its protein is CASSYWTSDSDTQYF.

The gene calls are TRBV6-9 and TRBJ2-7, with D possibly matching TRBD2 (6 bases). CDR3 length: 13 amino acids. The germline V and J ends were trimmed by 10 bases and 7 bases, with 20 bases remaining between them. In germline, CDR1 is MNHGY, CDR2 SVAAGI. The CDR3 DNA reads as TGTGCCACCTGGGAGGCAGGACTTCGGGAGCAGTACGTC. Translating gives CATWEAGLREQYV.

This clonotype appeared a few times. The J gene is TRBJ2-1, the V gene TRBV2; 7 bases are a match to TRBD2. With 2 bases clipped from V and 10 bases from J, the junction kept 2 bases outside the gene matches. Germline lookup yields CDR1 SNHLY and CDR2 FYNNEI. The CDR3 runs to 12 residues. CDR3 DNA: TGTGCCAGCAGTGAAAGCGGGATCGAGCAGTTCTTC. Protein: CASSESGIEQFF.

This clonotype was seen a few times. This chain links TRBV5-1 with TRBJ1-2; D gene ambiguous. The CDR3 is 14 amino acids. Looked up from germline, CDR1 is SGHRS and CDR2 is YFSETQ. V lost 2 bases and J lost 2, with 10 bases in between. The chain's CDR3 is CASSFGYSNYGYTF. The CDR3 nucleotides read TGCGCCAGCAGCTTCGGATACTCGAACTATGGCTACACCTTC. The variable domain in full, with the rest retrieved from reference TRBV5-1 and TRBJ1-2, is KAGVTQTPRYLIKTRGQQVTLSCSPISGHRSVSWYQQTPGQGLQFLFEYFSETQRNKGNFPGRFSGRQFSNSRSEMNVSTLELGDSALYLCASSFGYSNYGYTFGSGTRLTVV.

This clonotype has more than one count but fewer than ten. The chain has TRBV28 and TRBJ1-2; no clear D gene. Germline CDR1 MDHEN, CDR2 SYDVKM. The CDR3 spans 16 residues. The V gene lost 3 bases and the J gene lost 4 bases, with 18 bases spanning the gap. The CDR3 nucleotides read TGTGCCAGCAGTTTTCATTGGAGGAGTACTTTCTATGGCTACACCTTC. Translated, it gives CASSFHWRSTFYGYTF.

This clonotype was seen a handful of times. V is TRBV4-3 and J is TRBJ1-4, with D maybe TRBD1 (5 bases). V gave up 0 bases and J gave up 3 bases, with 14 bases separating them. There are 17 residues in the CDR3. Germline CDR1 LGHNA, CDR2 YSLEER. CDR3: CASSQEGERGANEKLFF. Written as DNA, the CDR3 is TGCGCCAGCAGCCAAGAGGGAGAGCGGGGGGCTAATGAAAAACTGTTTTTT.

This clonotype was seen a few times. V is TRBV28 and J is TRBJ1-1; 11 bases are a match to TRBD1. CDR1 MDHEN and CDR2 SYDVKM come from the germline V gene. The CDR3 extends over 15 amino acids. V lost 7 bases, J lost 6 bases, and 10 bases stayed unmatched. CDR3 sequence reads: CASIPAGTGGPEAFF. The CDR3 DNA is TGTGCCAGCATTCCCGCCGGGACAGGGGGTCCTGAAGCTTTCTTT. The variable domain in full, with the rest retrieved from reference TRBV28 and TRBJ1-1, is DVKVTQSSRYLVKRTGEKVFLECVQDMDHENMFWYRQDPGLGLRLIYFSYDVKMKEKGDIPEGYSVSREKKERFSLILESASTNQTSMYLCASIPAGTGGPEAFFGQGTRLTVV.

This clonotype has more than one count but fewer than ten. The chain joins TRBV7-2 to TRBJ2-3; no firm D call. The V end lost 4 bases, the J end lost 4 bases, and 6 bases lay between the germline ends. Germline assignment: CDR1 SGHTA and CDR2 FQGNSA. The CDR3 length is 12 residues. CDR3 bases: TGTGCCAGCAGCTCCTTCGCAGATACGCAGTATTTT. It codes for CASSSFADTQYF.

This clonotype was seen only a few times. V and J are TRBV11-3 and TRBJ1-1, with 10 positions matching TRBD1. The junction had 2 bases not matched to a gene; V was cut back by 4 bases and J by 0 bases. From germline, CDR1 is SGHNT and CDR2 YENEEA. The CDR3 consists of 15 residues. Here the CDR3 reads CASSWGQGMNTEAFF. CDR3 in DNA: TGTGCCAGCAGCTGGGGACAGGGGATGAACACTGAAGCTTTCTTT.

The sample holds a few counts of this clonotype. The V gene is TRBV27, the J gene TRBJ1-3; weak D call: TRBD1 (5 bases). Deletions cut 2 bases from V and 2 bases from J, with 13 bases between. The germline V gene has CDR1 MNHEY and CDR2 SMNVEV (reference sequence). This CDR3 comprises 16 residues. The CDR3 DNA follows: TGTGCCAGCAGTTTAAGGCAGGGTACAGCTGGAAACACCATATATTTT. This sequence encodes CASSLRQGTAGNTIYF.

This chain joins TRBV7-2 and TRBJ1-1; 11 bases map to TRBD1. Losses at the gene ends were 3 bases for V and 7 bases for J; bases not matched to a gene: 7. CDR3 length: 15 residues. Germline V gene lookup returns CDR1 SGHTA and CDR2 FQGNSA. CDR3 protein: CASSFLGQGASEAFF. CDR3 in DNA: TGTGCCAGCAGCTTCCTCGGACAGGGGGCAAGTGAAGCTTTCTTT. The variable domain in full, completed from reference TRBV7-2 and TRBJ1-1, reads GAGVSQSPSNKVTEKGKDVELRCDPISGHTALYWYRQSLGQGLEFLIYFQGNSAPDKSGLPSDRFSAERTGGSVSTLTIQRTQQEDSAVYLCASSFLGQGASEAFFGQGTRLTVV.

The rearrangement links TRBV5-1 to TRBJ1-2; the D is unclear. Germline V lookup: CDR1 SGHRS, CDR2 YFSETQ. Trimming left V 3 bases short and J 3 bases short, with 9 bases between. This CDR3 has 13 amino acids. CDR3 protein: CASSSDGDYGYTF. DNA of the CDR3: TGCGCCAGCAGCTCTGACGGGGACTATGGCTACACCTTC.

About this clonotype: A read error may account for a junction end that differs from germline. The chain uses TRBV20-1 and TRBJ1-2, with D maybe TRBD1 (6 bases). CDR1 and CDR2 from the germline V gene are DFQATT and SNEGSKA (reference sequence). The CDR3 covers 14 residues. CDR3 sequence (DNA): TGCAGTGCCGCACAGGGAACGGCTATCTATGGCAACACCTTC. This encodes CSAAQGTAIYGNTF.

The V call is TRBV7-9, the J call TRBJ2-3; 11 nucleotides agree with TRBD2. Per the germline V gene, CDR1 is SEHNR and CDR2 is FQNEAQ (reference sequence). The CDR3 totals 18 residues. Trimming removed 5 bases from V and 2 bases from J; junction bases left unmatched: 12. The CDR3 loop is CASSNTLTSGGYTDTQYF. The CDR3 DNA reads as TGTGCCAGCAGCAACACCCTCACTAGCGGGGGATACACAGATACGCAGTATTTT.